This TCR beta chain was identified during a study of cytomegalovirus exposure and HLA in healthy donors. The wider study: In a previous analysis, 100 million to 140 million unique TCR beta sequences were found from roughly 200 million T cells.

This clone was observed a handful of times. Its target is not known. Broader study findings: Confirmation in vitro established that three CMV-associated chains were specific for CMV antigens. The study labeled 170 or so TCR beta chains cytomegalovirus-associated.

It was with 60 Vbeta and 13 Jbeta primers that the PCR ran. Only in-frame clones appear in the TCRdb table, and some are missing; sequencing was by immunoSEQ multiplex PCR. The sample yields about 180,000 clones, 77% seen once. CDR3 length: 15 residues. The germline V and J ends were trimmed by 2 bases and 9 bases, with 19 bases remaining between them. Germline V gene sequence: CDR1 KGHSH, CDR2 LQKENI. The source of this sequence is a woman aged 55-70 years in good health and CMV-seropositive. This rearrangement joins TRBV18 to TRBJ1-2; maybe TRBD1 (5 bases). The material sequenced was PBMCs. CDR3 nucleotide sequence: TGTGCCAGCTCACCAGACACCCAGGGTATTTATCGCTACACCTTC. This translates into CASSPDTQGIYRYTF.